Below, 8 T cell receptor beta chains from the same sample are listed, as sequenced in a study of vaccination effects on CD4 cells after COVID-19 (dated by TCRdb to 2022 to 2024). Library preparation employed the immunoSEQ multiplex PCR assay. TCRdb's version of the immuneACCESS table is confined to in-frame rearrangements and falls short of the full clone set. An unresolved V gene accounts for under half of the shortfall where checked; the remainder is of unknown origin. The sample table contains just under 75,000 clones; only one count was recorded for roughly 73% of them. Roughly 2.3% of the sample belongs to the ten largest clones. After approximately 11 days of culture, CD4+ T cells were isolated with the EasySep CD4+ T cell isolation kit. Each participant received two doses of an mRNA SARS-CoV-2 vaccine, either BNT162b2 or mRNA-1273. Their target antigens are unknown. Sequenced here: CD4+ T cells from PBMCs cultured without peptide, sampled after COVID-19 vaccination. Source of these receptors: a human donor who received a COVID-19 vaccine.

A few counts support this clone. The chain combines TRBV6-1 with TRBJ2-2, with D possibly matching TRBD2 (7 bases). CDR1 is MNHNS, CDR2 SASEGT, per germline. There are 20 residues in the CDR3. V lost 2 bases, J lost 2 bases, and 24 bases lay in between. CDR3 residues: CASSEFLPLWGGANTGELFF. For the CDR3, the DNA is TGTGCCAGCAGTGAATTTCTGCCTCTATGGGGGGGGGCCAACACCGGGGAGCTGTTTTTT.

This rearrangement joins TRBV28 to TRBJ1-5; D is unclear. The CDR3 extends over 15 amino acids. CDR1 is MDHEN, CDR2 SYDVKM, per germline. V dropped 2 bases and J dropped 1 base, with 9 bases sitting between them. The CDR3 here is CASSLVLASNQPQHF. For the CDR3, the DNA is TGTGCCAGCAGTTTAGTCCTCGCCAGCAATCAGCCCCAGCATTTT.

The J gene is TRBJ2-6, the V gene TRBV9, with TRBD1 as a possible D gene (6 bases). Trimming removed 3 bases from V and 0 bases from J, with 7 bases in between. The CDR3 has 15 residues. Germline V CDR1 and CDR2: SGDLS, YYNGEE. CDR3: CASSDRDSGANVLTF. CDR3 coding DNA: TGTGCCAGCAGCGACAGGGACTCTGGGGCCAACGTCCTGACTTTC.

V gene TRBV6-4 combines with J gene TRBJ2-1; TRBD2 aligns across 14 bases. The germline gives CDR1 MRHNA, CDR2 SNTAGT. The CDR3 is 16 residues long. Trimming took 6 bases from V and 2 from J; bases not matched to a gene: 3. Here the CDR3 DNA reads TGTGCCAGCAGCGCGACTAGCGGGGGGGCCTACAATGAGCAGTTCTTC. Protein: CASSATSGGAYNEQFF.

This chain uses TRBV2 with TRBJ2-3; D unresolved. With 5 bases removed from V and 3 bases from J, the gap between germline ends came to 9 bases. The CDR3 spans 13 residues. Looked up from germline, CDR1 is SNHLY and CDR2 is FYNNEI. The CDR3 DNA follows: TGTGCCAGCAGTCCGGAGCGAACAGATACGCAGTATTTT. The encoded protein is CASSPERTDTQYF.

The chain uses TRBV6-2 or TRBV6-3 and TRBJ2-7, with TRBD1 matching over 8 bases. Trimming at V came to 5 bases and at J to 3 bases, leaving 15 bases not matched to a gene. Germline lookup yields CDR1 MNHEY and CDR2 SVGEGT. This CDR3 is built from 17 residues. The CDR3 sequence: CASSEVWTGSFHYEQYV. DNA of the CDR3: TGTGCCAGCAGTGAGGTTTGGACAGGGTCTTTTCACTACGAGCAGTACGTC.

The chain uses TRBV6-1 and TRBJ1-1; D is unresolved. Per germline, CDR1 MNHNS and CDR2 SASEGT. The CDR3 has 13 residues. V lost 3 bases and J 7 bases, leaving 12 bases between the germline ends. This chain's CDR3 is CASSEGGFGEAFF. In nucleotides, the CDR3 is TGTGCCAGCAGTGAGGGAGGGTTCGGTGAAGCTTTCTTT.

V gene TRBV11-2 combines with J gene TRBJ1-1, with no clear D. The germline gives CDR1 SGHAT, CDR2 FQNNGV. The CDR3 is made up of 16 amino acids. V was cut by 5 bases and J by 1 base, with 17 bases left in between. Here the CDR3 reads CASSPRTTGSNTEAFF. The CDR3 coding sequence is TGTGCCAGCAGCCCAAGAACTACTGGATCGAACACTGAAGCTTTCTTT.